The rows below give T cell receptor beta chains drawn from one sample of a study of OX40 agonist ivuxolimab in advanced cancers. Produced via immunoSEQ multiplex PCR; TCRdb's table is partial and in-frame only. The sample lists about 64,000 clones, roughly 80% seen once, with more than 1% in the top ten. Sequenced here: CD4+ or CD8+ T cells sorted from blood, sampled in a trial of the OX40 agonist ivuxolimab. These receptors all stem from an adult with an advanced solid tumor such as melanoma, head and neck, liver or kidney cancer. CDR3s include the opening cysteine and the closing phenylalanine or tryptophan. The D gene is left open where the match is weak. The listing skips clone size in some rows; elsewhere it reads once, few, many or a size class.

d_gene,v_gene,abundance,j_gene,CDR3aa,CDR3nt
TRBD2,TRBV7-9,.,TRBJ2-1,CASSQFRGDGYNEQFF,TGTGCCAGCAGCCAATTCCGGGGGGACGGCTACAATGAGCAGTTCTTC
TRBD1,TRBV30,.,TRBJ1-5,CAWNDRGHNQPQHF,TGTGCCTGGAATGACAGGGGCCATAATCAGCCCCAGCATTTT
.,TRBV29-1,.,TRBJ1-1,CSVGDTEAFF,TGCAGCGTTGGCGACACTGAAGCTTTCTTT
.,TRBV5-4,.,TRBJ2-7,CASSLGTPTYEQYF,TGTGCCAGCAGCTTGGGGACCCCGACCTACGAGCAGTACTTC
TRBD1,TRBV7-2,.,TRBJ2-1,CASSPGTGVYNEQFF,TGTGCCAGCAGCCCCGGGACAGGAGTTTACAATGAGCAGTTCTTC
.,TRBV5-1,.,TRBJ2-3,CASSQLTSTDTQYF,TGCGCCAGCAGCCAACTAACTAGCACAGATACGCAGTATTTT
.,TRBV5-1,many,TRBJ2-7,CASSLDISSYEQYF,TGCGCCAGCAGCTTGGACATTTCGTCCTACGAGCAGTACTTC
.,TRBV5-1,once,TRBJ2-7,CASSPRTAAGREQYF,TGCGCCAGCAGCCCCAGAACCGCGGCGGGTCGCGAGCAGTACTTC
.,TRBV27,.,TRBJ1-2,CASRDSENYGYTF,TGTGCCAGCAGAGATTCGGAAAACTATGGCTACACCTTC
.,TRBV7-2,.,TRBJ2-1,CASSPGPYNEQFF,TGTGCCAGCAGCCCTGGCCCGTACAATGAGCAGTTCTTC
.,TRBV5-1,.,TRBJ2-3,CASSFLGYTDTQYF,TGCGCCAGCAGCTTTTTGGGGTACACAGATACGCAGTATTTT
TRBD2,TRBV4-3,.,TRBJ2-3,CASSHLLASAGGHPDTQYF,TGCGCCAGCAGCCATCTCCTCGCCTCGGCGGGGGGGCATCCAGATACGCAGTATTTT
.,TRBV9,once,TRBJ2-2,CASSVGFTGELFF,TGTGCCAGCAGCGTAGGGTTCACCGGGGAGCTGTTTTTT
.,TRBV18,.,TRBJ2-1,CASSRGGGFDEQFF,TGTGCCAGCTCAAGAGGAGGGGGCTTCGATGAGCAGTTCTTC
.,TRBV25-1,.,TRBJ1-1,CASSEYLGGGTEAFF,TGTGCCAGCAGTGAATACCTGGGCGGGGGCACTGAAGCTTTCTTT
.,TRBV28,.,TRBJ1-5,CASSSDQPQHF,TGTGCCAGCAGTTCCGATCAGCCCCAGCATTTT
.,TRBV20-1,.,TRBJ2-5,CSARGKETQYF,TGCAGTGCTAGAGGCAAAGAGACCCAGTACTTC
.,TRBV7-7,.,TRBJ2-1,CASSLEVGGRNEQFF,TGTGCTAGCAGCTTAGAGGTTGGGGGGAGGAATGAGCAGTTCTTC
.,TRBV18,.,TRBJ1-5,CASSPPGAVGSNQPQHF,TGTGCCAGCTCACCTCCTGGGGCTGTGGGGAGCAATCAGCCCCAGCATTTT
.,TRBV7-2,.,TRBJ2-7,CASSSFARGQYF,TGTGCCAGCAGTAGCTTTGCGCGCGGGCAGTACTTC
TRBD2,TRBV25-1,.,TRBJ2-6,CASSEAGAGANVLTF,TGTGCCAGCAGTGAAGCGGGGGCTGGGGCCAACGTCCTGACTTTC
TRBD1,TRBV7-8,.,TRBJ2-3,CASSTVTGGSTDTQYF,TGTGCCAGCAGCACAGTCACAGGGGGTAGCACAGATACGCAGTATTTT
.,TRBV7-9,.,TRBJ1-4,CASSLGSTDEEKLFF,TGTGCCAGCAGCTTAGGTTCGACAGACGAAGAAAAACTGTTTTTT
TRBD1,TRBV7-7,.,TRBJ2-1,CASSLRGGTGDNEQFF,TGTGCCAGCAGCTTGCGTGGGGGGACAGGAGACAATGAGCAGTTCTTC
.,TRBV2,.,TRBJ1-1,CASSGGLASGTEAFF,TGTGCCAGCAGCGGAGGACTGGCTTCGGGCACTGAAGCTTTCTTT
.,TRBV6-4,.,TRBJ2-3,CASSLRGELSTDTQYF,TGTGCCAGCAGCCTCAGAGGGGAACTAAGCACAGATACGCAGTATTTT
.,TRBV19,.,TRBJ1-5,CASSIVRWQGEFRLNQPQHF,TGTGCCAGTAGTATCGTCAGGTGGCAGGGAGAGTTCAGGTTAAATCAGCCCCAGCATTTT
TRBD2,TRBV5-1,once,TRBJ2-7,CASSGRGGPLGVLSEQYF,TGCGCCAGCAGCGGGAGGGGCGGGCCTTTGGGGGTCCTCTCCGAGCAGTACTTC
.,TRBV5-1,.,TRBJ1-1,CASSIQVENTEAFF,TGCGCCAGCAGCATACAGGTGGAGAACACTGAAGCTTTCTTT
.,TRBV5-1,.,TRBJ2-7,CASSLQGWSYEQYF,TGCGCCAGCAGCTTGCAGGGGTGGTCCTACGAGCAGTACTTC
.,TRBV2,many,TRBJ1-6,CASSGDNSPLHF,TGTGCCAGCAGTGGGGATAATTCACCCCTCCACTTT
.,TRBV5-1,.,TRBJ2-2,CASSWAGELFF,TGCGCCAGCAGCTGGGCCGGGGAGCTGTTTTTT
.,TRBV9,.,TRBJ2-5,CASSVESDIQETQYF,TGTGCCAGCAGCGTAGAATCGGACATACAAGAGACCCAGTACTTC
TRBD2,TRBV4-1,.,TRBJ2-5,CASSQDASGGLVETQYF,TGCGCCAGCAGCCAAGACGCGAGCGGGGGATTAGTGGAGACCCAGTACTTC
.,TRBV15,.,TRBJ2-7,CATSRDRTSYEQYF,TGTGCCACCAGCAGAGATCGCACGAGCTACGAGCAGTACTTC
.,TRBV6-5,.,TRBJ2-7,CASGNFGSYEQYF,TGTGCCAGCGGCAACTTCGGGAGCTACGAGCAGTACTTC
.,TRBV30,.,TRBJ1-2,CASTTGYGYTF,TGTGCCTCTACGACAGGCTATGGCTACACCTTC
TRBD2,TRBV5-6,.,TRBJ2-1,CASSLVGLANYNEQFF,TGTGCCAGCAGCTTAGTGGGACTAGCAAACTACAATGAGCAGTTCTTC
.,TRBV13,once,TRBJ1-3,CASSFGATSGNTIYF,TGTGCCAGCAGCTTCGGTGCCACCTCTGGAAACACCATATATTTT
.,TRBV30,few,TRBJ1-1,CAWNKDSRLIEAFF,TGTGCCTGGAATAAAGACAGCCGACTTATTGAAGCTTTCTTT
.,TRBV7-9,.,TRBJ2-3,CASSLAVGATSTDTQYF,TGTGCCAGCAGCTTAGCAGTCGGGGCTACAAGCACAGATACGCAGTATTTT
.,TRBV29-1,.,TRBJ1-2,CSATTGPQGGYTF,TGCAGCGCTACAACAGGGCCCCAGGGTGGCTACACCTTC
TRBD1,TRBV5-1,.,TRBJ2-7,CASSFSGTGPYEQYF,TGCGCCAGCAGCTTTTCCGGGACAGGGCCCTACGAGCAGTACTTC
.,TRBV11-3,.,TRBJ2-3,CASSLSDWGAGTDTQYF,TGTGCCAGCAGCTTATCGGACTGGGGGGCTGGGACAGATACGCAGTATTTT
.,TRBV18,.,TRBJ2-7,CASSPRQAYEQYF,TGTGCCAGCTCACCCCGACAAGCCTACGAGCAGTACTTC
.,TRBV23-1,.,TRBJ2-2,CASSPTELFF,TGCGCCAGCAGTCCCACGGAGCTGTTTTTT
.,TRBV27,.,TRBJ2-5,CASSRDIQETQYF,TGTGCCAGCAGTCGGGACATCCAAGAGACCCAGTACTTC
.,TRBV30,.,TRBJ2-7,CAWIKGPNSYEQYF,TGTGCCTGGATAAAGGGGCCCAACTCCTACGAGCAGTACTTC
.,TRBV5-1,.,TRBJ2-2,CASSLGREELFF,TGCGCCAGCAGCTTAGGCCGGGAGGAGCTGTTTTTT
.,TRBV6-6,.,TRBJ1-2,CASSYSRGRNYGYTF,TGTGCCAGCAGTTACTCGAGAGGCCGTAACTATGGCTACACCTTC
.,TRBV6-1,.,TRBJ2-1,CASTTLGAEEQFF,TGTGCCAGCACAACCTTAGGGGCCGAGGAGCAGTTCTTC
.,TRBV11-2,.,TRBJ1-1,CASSLANTEAFF,TGTGCCAGCAGCTTAGCAAACACTGAAGCTTTCTTT
.,TRBV25-1,.,TRBJ2-7,CASKDGGSYEQYF,TGTGCCAGCAAGGACGGAGGTTCCTACGAGCAGTACTTC
.,TRBV19,once,TRBJ1-4,CAVARTANEKLFF,TGTGCCGTTGCCCGCACGGCTAATGAAAAACTGTTTTTT
.,TRBV6-5,once,TRBJ1-6,CASSYRGNSYNSPLHF,TGTGCCAGCAGTTACAGGGGGAATTCCTATAATTCACCCCTCCACTTT
TRBD1,TRBV5-1,.,TRBJ2-3,CASSPGTVGTDTQYF,TGCGCCAGCAGCCCGGGGACAGTGGGCACAGATACGCAGTATTTT
.,TRBV19,.,TRBJ2-6,CASSHVISGANVLTF,TGTGCCAGTAGTCACGTGATCTCTGGGGCCAACGTCCTGACTTTC
.,TRBV7-2,few,TRBJ2-3,CASSQSTDTQYF,TGTGCCAGCAGCCAGAGCACAGATACGCAGTATTTT
TRBD1,TRBV6-1,.,TRBJ1-5,CASSEGTGGNQPQHF,TGTGCCAGCAGTGAGGGGACAGGGGGAAATCAGCCCCAGCATTTT